The 5 T cell receptor beta chains in this list originate from one sample, sequenced in a study of response to subunit inactivated influenza vaccine. MiXCR was run by TCRdb on the RT-PCR reads, yielding one entry per CDR3 protein. The table lists under 950,000 distinct CDR3 sequences, less than 25% of them singletons. This specimen was PBMCs from blood, taken about 5 days after vaccination. These receptors all stem from a man aged 45-60 years who received an inactivated influenza vaccine.

The chain has TRBV7-8 and TRBJ2-1; 11 positions agree with TRBD2. V lost 2 bases, J lost 4 bases, and 7 bases stayed unmatched. Germline CDR1 is SGHVS and CDR2 is FQNEAQ. The CDR3 has 17 residues. The DNA for the CDR3 is TGTGCCAGCAGCTTAAACGGGGGGACTAGCGGTTACAATGAGCAGTTCTTC. This codes for CASSLNGGTSGYNEQFF.

V gene TRBV6-5 combines with J gene TRBJ2-2; D gene unclear. Germline V gene sequence: CDR1 MNHEY, CDR2 SVGAGI. The V gene lost 3 bases and the J gene lost 4 bases, with 12 bases spanning the gap. There are 15 residues in the CDR3. The CDR3 DNA reads TGTGCCAGCAGTTATCTTCGGCCGACCACCGGGGAGCTGTTTTTT. As protein: CASSYLRPTTGELFF.

The genes are TRBV30 and TRBJ2-7; D gene ambiguous. Looked up from germline, CDR1 is GTSNPN and CDR2 is SVGIG (reference sequence). With 3 bases removed from V and 1 base from J, the gap between germline ends came to 10 bases. This CDR3 region has 13 residues. The CDR3 loop is CAWRGFGSYEQYF. CDR3 DNA: TGTGCCTGGAGAGGGTTCGGATCCTACGAGCAGTACTTC. The complete variable domain, with remaining parts taken from reference TRBV30 and TRBJ2-7, reads SQTIHQWPATLVQPVGSPLSLECTVEGTSNPNLYWYRQAAGRGLQLLFYSVGIGQISSEVPQNLSASRPQDRQFILSSKKLLLSDSGFYLCAWRGFGSYEQYFGPGTRLTVT.

This clonotype was picked up a small number of times. The rearrangement links TRBV20-1 to TRBJ2-5; the D is unclear. The CDR3 sequence is 12 residues long. The ends were cut back, 1 base at V and 7 bases at J, with 10 bases in the middle. The germline V gene encodes CDR1 DFQATT and CDR2 SNEGSKA (reference sequence). CDR3 loop: CSARGDFGTQYF. Here the CDR3 DNA reads TGCAGTGCTAGAGGCGATTTTGGGACCCAGTACTTC.

This chain uses TRBV27 with TRBJ2-2, with D uncertain. From germline, CDR1 is MNHEY and CDR2 SMNVEV (reference sequence). With 0 bases removed from V and 5 bases from J, the gap between germline ends came to 10 bases. CDR3 length: 15 amino acids. The CDR3: CASSLSEHLTGELFF. DNA of the CDR3: TGTGCCAGCAGTTTATCGGAACATTTGACCGGGGAGCTGTTTTTT.